This TCR beta chain stems from a study of control samples from healthy donors and cancer patients (dated by TCRdb to the early 2020s). Note on this clone: No cognate antigen has been identified for it. No base qualities exist here, and no much larger clone lies one base off it.

Reading from cysteine to phenylalanine, the CDR3 counts 16 amino acids. Solely the CDR3 DNA is kept, with 48 bases framed from the first base. Taken from the germline V gene, the CDR1 and CDR2 loops are SGDLS and YYNGEE. V and J are trimmed by 3 bases and 8 bases, and the gene matches miss 15 bases of the junction. Library preparation employed the immunoSEQ multiplex PCR assay. Imported from immuneACCESS, the table was reduced by TCRdb to in-frame sequences with V and J called. These copies leave out some clones; in studies compared against another copy, an unresolved V gene accounts for under half, and the cause of the remainder is not known. The sample includes 130,000 or so clones, with roughly 89% observed a single time. Jointly, the top ten make up about 5.5% of the sample.

Specimen: blood. The source of this sequence is a man between 18 and 35 years old in good health. The chain employs TRBV9 and TRBJ1-2, with 8 bases in between that match TRBD1. In nucleotides, the sequence is TGTGCCAGCAGCGACTCACAGATTCAGGGGGCGACGGGCTACACCTTC. Its amino acids are CASSDSQIQGATGYTF.